This passage covers 7 T cell receptor beta chains from one sample sequenced in a study of response to subunit inactivated influenza vaccine. TCRdb passed the RT-PCR reads through MiXCR, listing each CDR3 protein once. This sample has about 780,000 distinct CDR3 sequences; roughly 18% occur once, and the top ten carry approximately 11%. The material sequenced was PBMCs from blood, taken 5 days after vaccination. The receptors were gathered from a man between 45 and 60 years old who received an inactivated influenza vaccine.

This clonotype was found a few times. This chain links TRBV7-9 with TRBJ2-5, with TRBD2 identical over 11 bases. The ends lost 3 bases at V and 3 bases at J; junction bases unmatched: 6. Germline values: CDR1 SEHNR, CDR2 FQNEAQ (reference sequence). This CDR3 region has 16 residues. The CDR3 nucleotides read TGTGCCAGCAGCTTTCCTAGCGGGGGGTTCAAAGAGACCCAGTACTTC. The encoded protein is CASSFPSGGFKETQYF. Looking up the rest from reference TRBV7-9 and TRBJ2-5 gives the full variable domain: DTGVSQNPRHKITKRGQNVTFRCDPISEHNRLYWYRQTLGQGPEFLTYFQNEAQLEKSRLLSDRFSAERPKGSFSTLEIQRTEQGDSAMYLCASSFPSGGFKETQYFGPGTRLLVL.

This clonotype was counted at least ten times. The chain uses TRBV4-3 and TRBJ2-1; the D is unclear. V gave up 0 bases and J gave up 10 bases, with 10 bases separating them. This CDR3 has 13 amino acids. Germline CDR1 is LGHNA and CDR2 is YSLEER. As DNA, the CDR3 is TGCGCCAGCAGCCAAGATCGTGGGCTGGAGCAGTTCTTC. This gives the protein CASSQDRGLEQFF.

The V gene is TRBV5-8, the J gene TRBJ2-7, with D uncertain. V gave up 4 bases and J gave up 2 bases, with 22 bases separating them. Per the germline V gene, CDR1 is SGHTS and CDR2 is YDEGEE. This CDR3 is 17 amino acids long. CDR3 protein: CASSQTTEKIWTYEQYF. In DNA form, the CDR3 reads TGTGCCAGCAGCCAAACAACCGAGAAAATCTGGACCTACGAGCAGTACTTC.

This clonotype was seen ten or more times. The V gene is TRBV12-3 or TRBV12-4, the J gene TRBJ2-5; either TRBD1 or TRBD2 may supply D (5 bases each). V dropped 2 bases and J dropped 4 bases, with 11 bases sitting between them. CDR3 size: 14 residues. The CDR3 sequence is CASSLIGDLETQYF. The CDR3 region has the DNA TGTGCCAGCAGTTTAATAGGGGACCTAGAGACCCAGTACTTC.

The chain recombines TRBV28 with TRBJ2-3; 8 bases map to TRBD2. V was clipped by 2 bases and J by 15 bases; unmatched bases: 16. Germline V gene sequence: CDR1 MDHEN, CDR2 SYDVKM. The CDR3 sequence is 15 residues long. CDR3 nucleotide sequence: TGTGCCAGCAGTTTAGGTGGGCTAGCGGGCCTATGGCATTATTTT. It is translated as CASSLGGLAGLWHYF.

The rearrangement joins TRBV5-4 to TRBJ2-7; D remains unclear. The CDR3 has 12 amino acids. V gave up 0 bases and J gave up 4 bases, with 5 bases separating them. The V gene's germline CDR1 is SGHNT and CDR2 YYREEE (reference sequence). The chain's CDR3 is CASSLDDYEQYF. CDR3 coding DNA: TGTGCCAGCAGCTTGGACGATTACGAGCAGTACTTC.

This chain joins TRBV7-6 and TRBJ2-3; TRBD2 agrees at 9 bases. Germline CDR1 is SGHVS and CDR2 is FNYEAQ. The CDR3 is made up of 16 amino acids. The V segment lost 5 bases and the J segment 2 bases; nucleotides outside the gene matches: 8. The DNA of the CDR3 is TGTGCCAGCAGCAAGGATAGCGGGAGAGTCACAGATACGCAGTATTTT. It is translated as CASSKDSGRVTDTQYF.